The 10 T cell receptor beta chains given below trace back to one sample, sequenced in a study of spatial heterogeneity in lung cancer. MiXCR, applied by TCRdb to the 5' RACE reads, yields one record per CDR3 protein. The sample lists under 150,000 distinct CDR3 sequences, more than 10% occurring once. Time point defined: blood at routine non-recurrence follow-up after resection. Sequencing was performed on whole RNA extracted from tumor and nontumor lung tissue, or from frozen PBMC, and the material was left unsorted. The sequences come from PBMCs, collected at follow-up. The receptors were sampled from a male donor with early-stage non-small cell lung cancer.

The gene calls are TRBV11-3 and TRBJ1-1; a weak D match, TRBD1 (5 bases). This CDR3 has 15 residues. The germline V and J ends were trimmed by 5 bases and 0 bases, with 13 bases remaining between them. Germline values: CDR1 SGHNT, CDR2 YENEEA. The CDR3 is CASSPPQGMNTEAFF. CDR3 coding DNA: TGTGCCAGCAGCCCCCCCCAGGGTATGAACACTGAAGCTTTCTTT.

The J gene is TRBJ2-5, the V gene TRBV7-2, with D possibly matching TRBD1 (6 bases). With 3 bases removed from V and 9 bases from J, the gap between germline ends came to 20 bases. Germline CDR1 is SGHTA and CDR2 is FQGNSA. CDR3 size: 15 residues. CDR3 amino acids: CASSFQGHPQVAQYF. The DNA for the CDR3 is TGTGCCAGCAGCTTCCAGGGGCATCCGCAAGTGGCCCAGTACTTC.

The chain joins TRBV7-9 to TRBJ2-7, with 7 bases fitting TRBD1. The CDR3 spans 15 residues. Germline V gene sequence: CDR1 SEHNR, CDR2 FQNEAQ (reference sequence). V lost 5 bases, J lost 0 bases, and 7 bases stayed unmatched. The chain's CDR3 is CASSIRQGRSYEQYF. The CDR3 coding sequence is TGTGCCAGCAGCATAAGACAGGGCCGCTCCTACGAGCAGTACTTC.

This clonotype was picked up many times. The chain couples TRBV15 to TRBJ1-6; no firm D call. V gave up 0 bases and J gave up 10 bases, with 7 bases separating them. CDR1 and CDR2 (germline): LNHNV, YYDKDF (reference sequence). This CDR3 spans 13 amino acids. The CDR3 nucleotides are TGTGCCACCAGCAGAGACCGTCTGTCACCCCTCCACTTT. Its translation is CATSRDRLSPLHF.

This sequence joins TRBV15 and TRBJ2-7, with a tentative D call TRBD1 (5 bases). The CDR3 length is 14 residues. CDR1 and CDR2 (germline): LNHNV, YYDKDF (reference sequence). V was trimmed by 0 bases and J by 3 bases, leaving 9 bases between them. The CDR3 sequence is CATSRDQGFYEQYF. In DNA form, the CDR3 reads TGTGCCACCAGCAGAGATCAGGGTTTCTACGAGCAGTACTTC. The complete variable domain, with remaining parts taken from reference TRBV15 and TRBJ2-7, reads DAMVIQNPRYQVTQFGKPVTLSCSQTLNHNVMYWYQQKSSQAPKLLFHYYDKDFNNEADTPDNFQSRRPNTSFCFLDIRSPGLGDTAMYLCATSRDQGFYEQYFGPGTRLTVT.

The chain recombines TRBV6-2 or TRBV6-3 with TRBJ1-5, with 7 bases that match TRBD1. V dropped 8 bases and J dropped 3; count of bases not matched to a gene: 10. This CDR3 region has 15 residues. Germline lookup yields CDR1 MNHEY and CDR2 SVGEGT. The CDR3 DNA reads TGTGCCAGCCGTTTCGGGACAGAATACAATCAGCCCCAGCATTTT. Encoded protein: CASRFGTEYNQPQHF.

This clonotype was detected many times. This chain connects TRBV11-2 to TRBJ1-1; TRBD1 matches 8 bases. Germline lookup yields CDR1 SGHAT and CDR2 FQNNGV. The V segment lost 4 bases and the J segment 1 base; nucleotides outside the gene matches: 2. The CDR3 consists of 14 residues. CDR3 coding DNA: TGTGCCAGCAGCTCTCAGGGGGCGAACACTGAAGCTTTCTTT. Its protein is CASSSQGANTEAFF.

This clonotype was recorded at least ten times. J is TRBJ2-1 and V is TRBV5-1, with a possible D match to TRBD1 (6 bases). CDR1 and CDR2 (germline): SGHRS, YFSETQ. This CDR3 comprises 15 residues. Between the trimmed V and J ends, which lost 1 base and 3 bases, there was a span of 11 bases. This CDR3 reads CASSLKTGIYNEQFF. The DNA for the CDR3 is TGCGCCAGCAGCTTGAAAACAGGGATCTACAATGAGCAGTTCTTC.

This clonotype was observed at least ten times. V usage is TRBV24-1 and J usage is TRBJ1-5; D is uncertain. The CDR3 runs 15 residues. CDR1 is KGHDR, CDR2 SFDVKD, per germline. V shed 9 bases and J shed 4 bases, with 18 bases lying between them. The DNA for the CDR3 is TGTGCCACCTTTTTCATAATCGCCTTTAATCAGCCCCAGCATTTT. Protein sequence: CATFFIIAFNQPQHF.

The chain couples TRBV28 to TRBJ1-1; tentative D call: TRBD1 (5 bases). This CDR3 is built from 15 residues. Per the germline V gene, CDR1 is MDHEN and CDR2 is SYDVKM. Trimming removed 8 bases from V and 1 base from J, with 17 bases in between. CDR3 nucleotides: TGTGCCAGCGGAGCAGGGAACGTACGGAACACTGAAGCTTTCTTT. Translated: CASGAGNVRNTEAFF.